This TCR beta chain was identified in a study of radiotherapy plus CTLA-4 blockade in lung cancer. For the study at large: In 18% of patients, objective responses were seen; approximately 31% had disease control.

TCRdb's copy holds only in-frame clones and misses some; the assay was immunoSEQ multiplex PCR. The table records around 90,000 clones, about four fifths of them present only once. Focal radiation plus CTLA-4 blockade with ipilimumab was administered to patients who had chemo-refractory metastatic non-small-cell lung cancer. Study-wide findings and caveats: Early clonal dynamics of blood T cells, together with interferon-beta, were reported as the best response predictor. After radiotherapy and ipilimumab, tumor-derived clones expanded in peripheral blood.

In this sample, this clone turned up a few times. The antigen is unknown. With 4 bases clipped from V and 3 bases from J, the junction kept 2 bases outside the gene matches. The CDR3 runs to 13 residues. Germline V lookup: CDR1 LGHNA, CDR2 YSLEER. The rearrangement links TRBV4-3 to TRBJ2-7; 8 positions agree with TRBD1. The receptor comes from a human donor with non-small cell lung cancer that progressed on radiotherapy plus ipilimumab. The sample in question was peripheral blood, obtained from a patient treated with radiotherapy plus ipilimumab. Here the CDR3 reads CASSRGQGYEQYF. In DNA, the CDR3 is TGCGCCAGCAGCCGTGGACAGGGCTACGAGCAGTACTTC.